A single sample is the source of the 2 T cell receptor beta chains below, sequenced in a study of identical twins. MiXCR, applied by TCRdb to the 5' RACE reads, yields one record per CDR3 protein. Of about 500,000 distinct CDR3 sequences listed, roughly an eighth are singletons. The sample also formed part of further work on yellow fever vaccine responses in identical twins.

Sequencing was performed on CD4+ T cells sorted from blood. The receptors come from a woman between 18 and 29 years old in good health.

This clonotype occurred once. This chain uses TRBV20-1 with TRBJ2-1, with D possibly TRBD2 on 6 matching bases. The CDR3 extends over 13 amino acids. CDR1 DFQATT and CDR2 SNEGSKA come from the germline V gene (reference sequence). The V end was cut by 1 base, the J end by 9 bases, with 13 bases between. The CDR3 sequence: CSARVGGVGEQFF. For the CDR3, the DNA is TGCAGTGCTAGAGTGGGCGGGGTTGGTGAGCAGTTCTTC.

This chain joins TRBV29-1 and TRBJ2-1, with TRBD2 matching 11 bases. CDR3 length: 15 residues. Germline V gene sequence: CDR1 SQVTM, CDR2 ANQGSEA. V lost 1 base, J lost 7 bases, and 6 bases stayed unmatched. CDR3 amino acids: CSVEVLAGEGNEQFF. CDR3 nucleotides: TGCAGCGTTGAAGTACTAGCGGGAGAAGGTAATGAGCAGTTCTTC.